These 27 T cell receptor beta chains share one sample of origin, sequenced in a study of cytomegalovirus exposure and HLA in healthy donors. PCR involved 60 Vbeta and 13 Jbeta primers. The repertoire was sequenced with immunoSEQ multiplex PCR; TCRdb's copy has only in-frame clones and lacks some. This sample has approximately 100,000 clones; 76% occur once, and the top ten carry approximately 5%. The sequenced sample consisted of PBMCs. Receptors were obtained from a woman between 18 and 30 years old in good health and CMV-seropositive.

The chain employs TRBV2 and TRBJ2-1; D possibly corresponds to TRBD2 (6 bases). Germline CDR1 SNHLY, CDR2 FYNNEI. The ends were cut back, 3 bases at V and 2 bases at J, with 14 bases in the middle. CDR3 length equals 16 residues. The CDR3 spells CASSDSSGATYNEQFF. The CDR3 DNA reads as TGTGCCAGCAGTGATTCGTCGGGAGCGACCTACAATGAGCAGTTCTTC.

This chain uses TRBV6-5 with TRBJ2-7; TRBD1 might be the D (6 bases). This CDR3 spans 14 amino acids. CDR1 is MNHEY and CDR2 is SVGAGI in the germline V gene. V was trimmed by 2 bases and J by 6 bases, leaving 14 bases between them. The CDR3 spells CASSYGGSGGEQYF. The CDR3 coding sequence is TGTGCCAGCAGTTACGGGGGCAGTGGCGGCGAGCAGTACTTC.

The chain joins TRBV5-1 to TRBJ2-1, with 10 positions matching TRBD2. This CDR3 is built from 15 residues. Per the germline V gene, CDR1 is SGHRS and CDR2 is YFSETQ. Trimming cost V 7 bases and J 5 bases; bases outside gene matches: 9. The CDR3: CASGTRTSGDNEQFF. In DNA, the CDR3 is TGCGCCAGCGGAACCAGGACTAGCGGAGACAATGAGCAGTTCTTC.

This clone showed up just a few times. This likely came from a read error, as a far larger clone is one base away. This chain connects TRBV25-1 to TRBJ2-1; 9 bases fit TRBD2. The trim removed 10 bases at V and 6 bases at J, leaving 22 bases unmatched. The CDR3 covers 18 residues. Looked up from germline, CDR1 is MGHDK and CDR2 is SYGVNS. The CDR3 spells CAITRYNEASGNLNEQFF. The CDR3 DNA is TGTGCCATTACGCGATACAATGAGGCTAGCGGGAATCTCAATGAGCAGTTCTTC.

The chain combines TRBV27 with TRBJ1-5, with 8 bases identical to TRBD1. The CDR3 totals 16 residues. Trimming removed 2 bases from V and 4 bases from J; junction bases left unmatched: 7. CDR1 is MNHEY and CDR2 is SMNVEV in the germline V gene (reference sequence). The DNA of the CDR3 is TGTGCCAGCAGTTTACTTTGGACAGGGAAGAATCAGCCCCAGCATTTT. This gives the protein CASSLLWTGKNQPQHF.

This clone was found once. The CDR3 carries no conserved terminal phenylalanine or tryptophan, so it likely arises from a read error. This chain links TRBV6-5 with TRBJ2-7; TRBD1 matches at 8 bases. Germline V gene data show CDR1 as MNHEY and CDR2 as SVGAGI. The length of the CDR3 is 14 residues. With V trimmed by 5 bases and J by 6 bases, 9 bases remained unmatched. CDR3 coding DNA: TGTGCCAGCAGTCGGGACAGGTCTGGTCTCGAGCAGTACCTC. Residues: CASSRDRSGLEQYL.

The rearrangement uses TRBV5-6 and TRBJ2-1; 7 bases match TRBD1. The CDR3 runs 13 residues. Germline loops: CDR1 SGHDT, CDR2 YYEEEE. J gave up 13 bases and V 7 bases, and 14 bases lay outside the gene matches. CDR3 residues: CASARQGPPSQFF. The DNA for the CDR3 is TGTGCCAGCGCGCGACAGGGTCCCCCGTCCCAGTTCTTC.

This sequence joins TRBV6-5 and TRBJ2-7; TRBD2 matches at 12 bases. Looked up from germline, CDR1 is MNHEY and CDR2 is SVGAGI. The CDR3 spans 14 residues. J gave up 4 bases and V 8 bases, and 6 bases lay outside the gene matches. CDR3 nucleotide sequence: TGTGCCAGCCCTGCCGGGACTAGCGGGTACGAGCAGTACTTC. Translating it yields CASPAGTSGYEQYF.

This rearrangement joins TRBV15 to TRBJ2-1, with a tentative D call TRBD2 (6 bases). Germline V gene lookup returns CDR1 LNHNV and CDR2 YYDKDF (reference sequence). V dropped 0 bases and J dropped 7 bases, with 10 bases sitting between them. The CDR3 consists of 14 residues. The CDR3, as DNA: TGTGCCACCAGCAGAGAACTAGCAGCAAATGAGCAGTTCTTC. This translates into CATSRELAANEQFF.

V and J are TRBV10-3 and TRBJ2-2, with 8 nucleotides matching TRBD1. Unmatched junction bases numbered 4, after V lost 3 bases and J lost 4 bases. This CDR3 is 15 amino acids long. Germline V gene lookup returns CDR1 ENHRY and CDR2 SYGVKD. CDR3 residues: CAISDRGLVTGELFF. The CDR3 nucleotides are TGTGCCATCAGTGACAGGGGGCTGGTCACCGGGGAGCTGTTTTTT.

The V and J genes are TRBV12-5 and TRBJ2-7; possibly TRBD2 for D (6 bases). Per the germline V gene, CDR1 is LGHNT and CDR2 is FRNRAP. V lost 6 bases to trimming and J lost 4 bases, with 16 bases between them. This CDR3 is 14 amino acids long. CDR3 nucleotides: TGTGCTAGTGGGGCGGGACTCAGCGCGTACGAGCAGTACTTC. Amino acid sequence: CASGAGLSAYEQYF.

J is TRBJ1-1 and V is TRBV6-1; D not certain. The CDR3 contains 13 residues. From germline, CDR1 is MNHNS and CDR2 SASEGT. Trimming left V 2 bases short and J 11 bases short, with 15 bases between. The CDR3 loop reads CASSELIRRWAFF. The CDR3 region has the DNA TGTGCCAGCAGTGAATTGATTCGGAGGTGGGCTTTCTTT.

The V call is TRBV6-5, the J call TRBJ1-1; 7 bases align to TRBD1. This CDR3 is built from 13 residues. Unmatched junction bases numbered 4, after V lost 3 bases and J lost 6 bases. Germline V lookup: CDR1 MNHEY, CDR2 SVGAGI. The CDR3 bases are TGTGCCAGCAGTTATTTCGGACAGGCTGAAGCTTTCTTT. Its translation: CASSYFGQAEAFF.

This chain joins TRBV13 and TRBJ2-1; perhaps TRBD2 as D (5 bases). This CDR3 is 16 amino acids long. V was trimmed by 5 bases and J by 5 bases, leaving 19 bases between them. CDR1 is PRHDT and CDR2 is FYEKMQ in the germline V gene (reference sequence). The CDR3 DNA reads as TGTGCCAGCAGCGAGACCCTAGCCGCCAGGAACAATGAGCAGTTCTTC. Protein sequence: CASSETLAARNNEQFF.

V gene TRBV4-1 combines with J gene TRBJ1-1; weak D call: TRBD1 (5 bases). Trimming removed 2 bases from V and 1 base from J, with 14 bases in between. The germline V gene has CDR1 MGHRA and CDR2 YSYEKL. The CDR3 extends over 16 amino acids. CDR3 nucleotide sequence: TGCGCCAGCAGCCAATTCCGGAACGGGGGGAACACTGAAGCTTTCTTT. The encoded protein is CASSQFRNGGNTEAFF.

The chain uses TRBV6-6 and TRBJ1-5; D uncertain. Trimming removed 5 bases from V and 0 bases from J, with 8 bases in between. This CDR3 spans 14 amino acids. Germline V gene sequence: CDR1 MNHNY, CDR2 SVGAGI (reference sequence). Written as DNA, the CDR3 is TGTGCCAGCAGTGGACGGGGTAGCAATCAGCCCCAGCATTTT. Residues: CASSGRGSNQPQHF.

The V gene is TRBV29-1, the J gene TRBJ2-1; TRBD2 agrees at 8 bases. V shed 5 bases and J 1 base; nucleotides not matched to a gene: 4. CDR1 and CDR2 from the germline V gene are SQVTM and ANQGSEA. There are 14 residues in the CDR3. CDR3 DNA sequence: TGCAGCGTTCCAAGCGGGAGTTCCTACAATGAGCAGTTCTTC. It specifies CSVPSGSSYNEQFF.

The V gene is TRBV10-3, the J gene TRBJ1-5, with TRBD1 matching 11 bases. There are 16 residues in the CDR3. Per germline, CDR1 ENHRY and CDR2 SYGVKD. After removal of 0 bases from V and 5 bases from J, the junction contained 3 bases not matched to a gene. CDR3 DNA: TGTGCCATCAGTGAGTCAGGACAGGGGGCTGATCAGCCCCAGCATTTT. Protein: CAISESGQGADQPQHF.

This clone was counted once. The J gene is TRBJ2-5, the V gene TRBV5-1, with D hard to call. The CDR3 has 12 amino acids. In germline, CDR1 is SGHRS, CDR2 YFSETQ. The V end lost 1 base, the J end lost 9 bases, and 10 bases lay between the germline ends. The CDR3 protein is CASSLLAEAQYF. The DNA for the CDR3 is TGCGCCAGCAGCTTGTTGGCTGAGGCCCAGTACTTC.

The chain combines TRBV5-8 with TRBJ1-5, with D possibly being TRBD1 (6 bases). Per germline, CDR1 SGHTS and CDR2 YDEGEE. This CDR3 region has 14 residues. The V end lost 0 bases, the J end lost 6 bases, and 10 bases lay between the germline ends. The CDR3 region has the DNA TGTGCCAGCAGCTTGGTCGGGGGGCGTCAGCCCCAGCATTTT. It translates to CASSLVGGRQPQHF. The full variable domain, rest sourced from reference TRBV5-8 and TRBJ1-5, is EAGVTQSPTHLIKTRGQQATLRCSPISGHTSVYWYQQALGLGLQFLLWYDEGEERNRGNFPPRFSGRQFPNYSSELNVNALELEDSALYLCASSLVGGRQPQHFGDGTRLSIL.

This rearrangement joins TRBV4-1 to TRBJ2-7; 11 positions agree with TRBD2. Trimming at V came to 3 bases and at J to 6 bases, leaving 10 bases not matched to a gene. This CDR3 spans 16 amino acids. Germline V gene data show CDR1 as MGHRA and CDR2 as YSYEKL. The DNA for the CDR3 is TGCGCCAGCAGCCACCTTACTAGCGGGAGTAGGGGCGAGCAGTACTTC. As protein: CASSHLTSGSRGEQYF.

V gene TRBV25-1 combines with J gene TRBJ2-5; a weak D match, TRBD1 (6 bases). The J call is in doubt because the DNA end fits TRBJ2-7 better. The CDR3 loop spans 12 amino acids. CDR1 and CDR2 (germline): MGHDK, SYGVNS. CDR3 DNA: TGTGCCAGTTCAGGGGTTTTCTACGAGCAGTACTTC. It codes for CASSGVFYEQYF.

V usage is TRBV6-1 and J usage is TRBJ1-1; 8 bases are shared with TRBD1. The trim removed 6 bases at V and 11 bases at J, leaving 11 bases unmatched. CDR1 MNHNS and CDR2 SASEGT come from the germline V gene. This CDR3 is built from 13 residues. In DNA form, the CDR3 reads TGTGCCAGCAGGACGACAGGGGAGGCGTTTGCTTTCTTT. The encoded protein is CASRTTGEAFAFF.

V and J are TRBV13 and TRBJ2-7; maybe TRBD2 (7 bases). Trimming cost V 7 bases and J 3 bases, with 19 bases left between them. The CDR3 is 15 amino acids. Germline CDR1 reads PRHDT; CDR2 reads FYEKMQ (reference sequence). CDR3 protein: CASTMTWGGLYEQYF. The CDR3 DNA reads as TGTGCCAGCACCATGACTTGGGGGGGGCTCTACGAGCAGTACTTC.

This clone was seen a single time. This rearrangement joins TRBV5-1 to TRBJ2-7; TRBD1 aligns across 8 bases. The CDR3 runs 15 residues. Germline V gene lookup returns CDR1 SGHRS and CDR2 YFSETQ. V dropped 2 bases and J dropped 1; count of bases not matched to a gene: 5. CDR3 DNA sequence: TGCGCCAGCAGCTTCTCCGGGACAGGATCCTACGAGCAGTACTTC. Residues: CASSFSGTGSYEQYF.

The chain couples TRBV5-1 to TRBJ2-5; possibly TRBD2 for D (5 bases). CDR3 length equals 14 residues. In germline, CDR1 is SGHRS, CDR2 YFSETQ. Trimming cost V 2 bases and J 5 bases, with 13 bases left between them. CDR3 in DNA: TGCGCCAGCAGCTTTGGACCCCGAGGGGAGACCCAGTACTTC. Translated: CASSFGPRGETQYF.

This chain joins TRBV6-1 and TRBJ2-7; 8 bases agree with TRBD2. The V and J ends lost 8 bases and 5 bases, in that order; junction bases with no gene match: 8. This CDR3 has 13 residues. Germline CDR1 is MNHNS and CDR2 is SASEGT. The CDR3 loop is CASSPSSGHEQYF. CDR3 nucleotides: TGTGCCAGCTCACCATCTAGCGGGCACGAGCAGTACTTC.